Listed here are 21 T cell receptor beta chains from one sample, sequenced in a study of blood T cell repertoires in COVID-19. The table came from immunoSEQ multiplex PCR; TCRdb's copy has only in-frame clones and leaves some out. The data contain roughly 260,000 clones, approximately 90% of them singletons. Sequencing was carried out using PBMCs or T cells enriched from blood (not recorded which). The receptor source for this set is a woman aged 18-30 years who had recovered from COVID-19.

The chain employs TRBV18 and TRBJ2-5; weak D call: TRBD1 (5 bases). The CDR3 runs 11 residues. Trimming took 8 bases from V and 4 from J, leaving 8 bases between them. Germline V CDR1 and CDR2: KGHSH, LQKENI. The CDR3 is CASQGGETQYF. The CDR3, as DNA: TGTGCCAGCCAGGGTGGAGAGACCCAGTACTTC. Based on the CDR3 plus reference TRBV18 and TRBJ2-5, the full variable domain is NAGVMQNPRHLVRRRGQEARLRCSPMKGHSHVYWYRQLPEEGLKFMVYLQKENIIDESGMPKERFSAEFPKEGPSILRIQQVVRGDSAAYFCASQGGETQYFGPGTRLLVL.

The V call is TRBV7-9, the J call TRBJ2-1; TRBD1 matches at 9 bases. J gave up 4 bases and V 5 bases, and 12 bases lay outside the gene matches. Germline V gene data show CDR1 as SEHNR and CDR2 as FQNEAQ (reference sequence). This CDR3 comprises 17 residues. DNA of the CDR3: TGTGCCAGCAGCCACTCCCCTGGTGGGACAGGGTACAATGAGCAGTTCTTC. It specifies CASSHSPGGTGYNEQFF.

The chain couples TRBV18 to TRBJ1-1, with 7 bases matching TRBD1. CDR1 and CDR2 from the germline V gene are KGHSH and LQKENI. V lost 5 bases and J lost 3; bases outside the gene matches: 9. The CDR3 has 15 amino acids. The CDR3 nucleotides are TGTGCCAGCTCAAGTAATCCACAGGGGTACACTGAAGCTTTCTTT. This codes for CASSSNPQGYTEAFF. Looking up the rest from reference TRBV18 and TRBJ1-1 gives the full variable domain: NAGVMQNPRHLVRRRGQEARLRCSPMKGHSHVYWYRQLPEEGLKFMVYLQKENIIDESGMPKERFSAEFPKEGPSILRIQQVVRGDSAAYFCASSSNPQGYTEAFFGQGTRLTVV.

This chain connects TRBV6-2 or TRBV6-3 to TRBJ1-1; D ambiguous. Looked up from germline, CDR1 is MNHEY and CDR2 is SVGEGT. There are 14 residues in the CDR3. V gave up 2 bases and J gave up 1 base, with 8 bases separating them. DNA of the CDR3: TGTGCCAGCAGTTACCCCCAGGAGAACACTGAAGCTTTCTTT. It translates to CASSYPQENTEAFF.

CDR3 region: CASSSGTSETQYF. The CDR3 DNA follows: TGTGCCAGCTCATCCGGGACATCAGAGACCCAGTACTTC. This chain uses TRBV18 with TRBJ2-5; D might be TRBD1 (6 bases). Germline CDR1 and CDR2: KGHSH and LQKENI. This CDR3 has 13 amino acids. V was clipped by 5 bases and J by 4 bases, with 11 bases between them.

This chain connects TRBV2 to TRBJ1-1; 7 bases are a match to TRBD1. V lost 1 base and J lost 4; bases outside the gene matches: 6. The CDR3 extends over 15 amino acids. CDR1 SNHLY and CDR2 FYNNEI come from the germline V gene. CDR3 DNA: TGTGCCAGCAGTGAAGTTAGGGCAGGGGGCACTGAAGCTTTCTTT. Protein product: CASSEVRAGGTEAFF.

The V call is TRBV6-6, the J call TRBJ2-2; 7 nucleotides line up with TRBD2. The V and J ends lost 10 bases and 6 bases, in that order; junction bases with no gene match: 11. There are 14 residues in the CDR3. Germline V gene sequence: CDR1 MNHNY, CDR2 SVGAGI (reference sequence). The CDR3 sequence: CATSLGGLAGELFF. The DNA of the CDR3 is TGTGCCACCTCGCTGGGGGGGTTAGCCGGGGAGCTGTTTTTT.

This chain uses TRBV2 with TRBJ1-2; 7 positions agree with TRBD1. Germline CDR1 reads SNHLY; CDR2 reads FYNNEI. This CDR3 is 18 amino acids long. V gave up 3 bases and J gave up 2 bases; unmatched junction bases: 15. As DNA, the CDR3 is TGTGCCAGCAGTGAGTCCGAGACAGGGTTCGTAGAAAACTATGGCTACACCTTC. This gives the protein CASSESETGFVENYGYTF.

This sequence joins TRBV12-3 or TRBV12-4 and TRBJ1-1; D gene unclear. CDR3 size: 11 residues. V was shortened by 10 bases and J by 4 bases, with 10 bases between the two germline ends. CDR3 in DNA: TGTGCCATTCTGGGAGGCACTGAAGCTTTCTTT. Its translation is CAILGGTEAFF.

This clone was detected only a few times. The chain combines TRBV7-9 with TRBJ1-2; TRBD1 agrees at 7 bases. Germline V gene sequence: CDR1 SEHNR, CDR2 FQNEAQ (reference sequence). There are 15 residues in the CDR3. Unmatched junction bases numbered 10, after V lost 6 bases and J lost 3 bases. This chain's CDR3 is CASRQTRGTDYGYTF. The CDR3 DNA reads as TGTGCCAGCAGGCAAACGCGAGGGACAGACTATGGCTACACCTTC.

The chain has TRBV6-1 and TRBJ2-7; D not certain. The CDR3 is made up of 12 amino acids. Per germline, CDR1 MNHNS and CDR2 SASEGT. The V end was cut by 2 bases, the J end by 5 bases, with 7 bases between. CDR3 coding DNA: TGTGCCAGCAGTGAACCGGGTGACGAGCAGTACTTC. It encodes CASSEPGDEQYF.

This clone showed up just once. The chain combines TRBV5-1 with TRBJ2-1; TRBD1 agrees at 10 bases. The junction had 6 bases not matched to a gene; V was cut back by 1 base and J by 8 bases. Germline loops: CDR1 SGHRS, CDR2 YFSETQ. This CDR3 is 15 amino acids long. DNA of the CDR3: TGCGCCAGCAGCTTGCACCCGGGACAGGGGTATGAGCAGTTCTTC. Protein sequence: CASSLHPGQGYEQFF.

The V gene is TRBV7-2, the J gene TRBJ2-1, with 9 bases matching TRBD2. The CDR3 consists of 19 residues. The V gene end was trimmed by 1 base and the J gene end by 0 bases; junction bases not matched to a gene: 10. Germline values: CDR1 SGHTA, CDR2 FQGNSA. Written as DNA, the CDR3 is TGTGCCAGCAGCTTAGAGAAGTCCATGCGGGGGGGCTCCTACAATGAGCAGTTCTTC. Its protein product is CASSLEKSMRGGSYNEQFF.

V and J are TRBV3-1 (or the pseudogene TRBV3-2) and TRBJ1-1; a weak D match, TRBD1 (6 bases). Germline V lookup: CDR1 LGHDT, CDR2 YNNKEL (reference sequence). V lost 8 bases and J lost 3, with 13 bases in between. CDR3 size: 13 residues. CDR3 region: CASGDKSDTEAFF. The DNA of the CDR3 is TGTGCCAGCGGGGACAAGTCGGACACTGAAGCTTTCTTT.

V and J are TRBV24-1 and TRBJ1-2, with 9 bases matching TRBD1. Germline assignment: CDR1 KGHDR and CDR2 SFDVKD. After removal of 3 bases from V and 3 bases from J, the junction contained 7 bases not matched to a gene. There are 16 residues in the CDR3. This chain's CDR3 is CATSDPTGGADYGYTF. Written as DNA, the CDR3 is TGTGCCACCAGTGATCCAACAGGGGGCGCGGACTATGGCTACACCTTC.

The chain couples TRBV12-3 or TRBV12-4 to TRBJ2-2, with 8 nucleotides matching TRBD1. The CDR3 is 12 amino acids. V lost 7 bases to trimming and J lost 6 bases; unmatched junction nucleotides: 1. The CDR3 DNA reads as TGTGCCAGCAAACAGGGGGCCGGGGAGCTGTTTTTT. It translates to CASKQGAGELFF.

The chain recombines TRBV28 with TRBJ2-1; TRBD2 matches at 13 bases. Losses at the gene ends were 4 bases for V and 7 bases for J; bases not matched to a gene: 7. This CDR3 is built from 16 residues. Germline V gene data show CDR1 as MDHEN and CDR2 as SYDVKM. Here the CDR3 reads CASSSPGLAGVNEQFF. CDR3 in DNA: TGTGCCAGCAGTTCTCCTGGACTAGCGGGAGTAAATGAGCAGTTCTTC.

The J gene is TRBJ1-5, the V gene TRBV18; D not resolved. Germline V gene lookup returns CDR1 KGHSH and CDR2 LQKENI. The V and J ends lost 2 bases and 4 bases respectively, with 6 bases between them. The CDR3 is made up of 13 amino acids. The CDR3 DNA sequence: TGTGCCAGCTCACCATTGCGGAATCAGCCCCAGCATTTT. Translating it yields CASSPLRNQPQHF.

The CDR3 DNA is TGTGCCTCCGGCGGCGGGAGGGCCTACGAGCAGTACTTC. This translates into CASGGGRAYEQYF. The genes are TRBV7-8 and TRBJ2-7; 9 bases are shared with TRBD2. CDR3 size: 13 residues. With 11 bases clipped from V and 2 bases from J, the junction kept 7 bases outside the gene matches. Germline assignment: CDR1 SGHVS and CDR2 FQNEAQ.

This clone has just a few counts. The chain carries TRBV19 and TRBJ1-1, with 7 bases identical to TRBD1. Losses at the gene ends were 7 bases for V and 5 bases for J; bases not matched to a gene: 10. The V gene's germline CDR1 is LNHDA and CDR2 SQIVND (reference sequence). The CDR3 runs 14 residues. CDR3 amino acids: CASIWKGGSTEAFF. The CDR3 DNA is TGTGCCAGTATATGGAAAGGGGGCTCTACTGAAGCTTTCTTT.

The chain combines TRBV15 with TRBJ2-1; 9 nucleotides match TRBD2. V was clipped by 0 bases and J by 0 bases; unmatched bases: 6. CDR3 length equals 18 residues. CDR1 and CDR2 from the germline V gene are LNHNV and YYDKDF (reference sequence). The CDR3 spells CATSRDLSGGSSYNEQFF. The CDR3, as DNA: TGTGCCACCAGCAGAGATCTAAGCGGGGGGAGCTCCTACAATGAGCAGTTCTTC.